This T cell receptor beta chain is drawn from a study of spatial heterogeneity in lung cancer. Overall study context: Consistent detection of more beta-chain than alpha-chain sequences was observed.

The sample's time point: sample taken at primary tumor resection. Samples were obtained from approximately 76 donors, all untreated early-stage non-small cell lung cancer patients. Sequencing of whole RNA from tumor, nontumor lung or frozen PBMC involved no sorting. This clonotype is categorized as medium-sized. Antigen specificity is unknown. In TCRdb, the 5' RACE reads were re-called with MiXCR into one record per CDR3 protein. The repertoire holds 20,000 to 25,000 distinct CDR3 sequences, with approximately 6.5% as singletons. Study results and limitations: Among tumor T cells, estimated coverage was about 7% for alpha chains and roughly 14% for beta chains. Expanded alpha and beta TCR counts within tumors tracked tumor mutation counts.

Germline V gene lookup returns CDR1 SGHRS and CDR2 YFSETQ. V was cut by 0 bases and J by 4 bases, with 10 bases left in between. The CDR3 has 14 amino acids. The V gene is TRBV5-1, the J gene TRBJ2-5; no firm D call. The source of this sequence is a male donor with early-stage non-small cell lung cancer. This specimen consisted of lung tumor tissue, obtained at surgery. The CDR3 region is CASSLEARSETQYF. The CDR3 region has the DNA TGCGCCAGCAGCTTGGAGGCCCGCTCAGAGACCCAGTACTTC.